Described below is a single T cell receptor (beta chain) sequence and its context. No cognate antigen has been identified for it. Qualities for individual bases were not recorded, and no much larger clone is one base off. The data belong to a study of human T cells and chemical hapten exposure (dated by TCRdb to about 2021). Regarding the study in general: For sensitization, 2% DPC in acetone was applied to a roughly 2 cm by roughly 2 cm area of upper inner arm skin. Throughout the roughly 24-week study period, patients were also given weekly therapeutic DPC doses on the scalp. Patch testing was performed on the upper back with Finn chambers containing 0.01% DPC, and the patch tests were scored after 6 days according to International Contact Dermatitis Research Group standards. The patient cohort, mostly female, included alopecia areata with under or over 50% scalp involvement, alopecia totalis and alopecia universalis. The libraries were sequenced as a pool, and the TCR yield per sample differed mostly because of small variations in library volumes within the pool. In alopecia patients, the study followed how the peripheral blood TCR repertoire changed in vivo over primary and secondary sensitization to diphenylcyclopropenone (DPC), a hapten. Blood samples were taken from patients before sensitization (week 0) and at 2, 6 and about 24 weeks after DPC sensitization. Blood for TCR sequencing was provided by twenty-nine alopecia patients at one to four time points (pre-sensitization, 2, 6 and 24 weeks).

Looking up the germline V gene (reference sequence) yields CDR1 SGHKS and CDR2 YYEKEE. The trim is 4 bases for V and 6 bases for J, with a gap of 10 bases between the germline ends. The CDR3 holds 12 amino acids from the cysteine to the phenylalanine. Of the read, only the CDR3 DNA is kept; its 36 bases are in frame from base 1. What the study reported, not specific to this receptor: All patients had alopecia, a presumed autoimmune disease, so their immune response might differ from that of healthy individuals. Repeated subsampling changed both the strength of the expansion versus patch-test correlation and the threshold at which that correlation became significant. DPC sensitization did not change how many TCRs were above 1 in 1000 frequency, and no evidence was found of alterations in global repertoire structure. Expanded TCRs formed significantly more large CDR3 similarity clusters than pre-sensitization or healthy control sets, consistent with antigen-driven responses. Patch test score correlated positively with the number of PT1 expanded TCRs, reaching significance at thresholds 8, 16 and 32 but not at 4.

This sample's time point label indicates: pre-sensitization, week 0. The treatment or condition label, read with the paper, signifies: therapeutic diphenylcyclopropenone sensitization with weekly scalp DPC. At each patch-test visit, blood was drawn before the patch test was applied. Eligible patients were aged 18 to 70, diagnosed with alopecia, deemed suitable for DPC therapy, and excluded if pregnant. Total RNA was extracted from unfractionated whole blood that had been collected in Tempus Blood RNA tubes. The library was generated by RACE. The sequencer was a NextSeq 500. During library preparation, unique molecular identifiers were attached to individual cDNA molecules so that TCRs could be counted in a quantitative, reproducible way. From each blood RNA sample, both TCR alpha and TCR beta chains were sequenced. Turning to the authors' computational methods: Samples had a median of around 92,000 TCRs, with a range from roughly 20,000 to 690,600. The Decombinator software suite was used to annotate V, J and CDR3 in the TCR reads. For PS versus PT1 abundance plots, all samples were subsampled to the same number of TCRs (28,000). Expanded TCRs were defined as absent before sensitization and observed at least eight times at the 2-week time point. TCRdb trimmed the raw reads at Q25, called clones with MiXCR and kept productive beta chains. Rows with one shared CDR3 protein collapse into an entry with the most common genes and DNA. The V and J calls follow TCRdb's processing rather than the paper's. The sample table lists more than 250,000 distinct CDR3 sequences, more than 6.5% of them with a count of one. Of the sample, 2% to 2.5% is held by the ten largest clones.

Sample: whole blood, taken in connection with sensitization to the hapten diphenylcyclopropenone (DPC). This clonotype originated in a woman aged 35 to 49 with alopecia areata. Some clones in this sample may be carry-over from other donors' samples. The rearranged chain carries TRBV5-5 and TRBJ1-1; confidence is insufficient to name the D gene. CDR3 reads: CASSPGNAEAFF. The DNA sequence reads TGTGCCAGCAGCCCCGGAAACGCTGAAGCTTTCTTT. The variable domain in full, with residues beyond the CDR3 obtained from the reference TRBV5-5 and TRBJ1-1 genes, is DAGVTQSPTHLIKTRGQQVTLRCSPISGHKSVSWYQQVLGQGPQFIFQYYEKEERGRGNFPDRFSARQFPNYSSELNVNALLLGDSALYLCASSPGNAEAFFGQGTRLTVV.